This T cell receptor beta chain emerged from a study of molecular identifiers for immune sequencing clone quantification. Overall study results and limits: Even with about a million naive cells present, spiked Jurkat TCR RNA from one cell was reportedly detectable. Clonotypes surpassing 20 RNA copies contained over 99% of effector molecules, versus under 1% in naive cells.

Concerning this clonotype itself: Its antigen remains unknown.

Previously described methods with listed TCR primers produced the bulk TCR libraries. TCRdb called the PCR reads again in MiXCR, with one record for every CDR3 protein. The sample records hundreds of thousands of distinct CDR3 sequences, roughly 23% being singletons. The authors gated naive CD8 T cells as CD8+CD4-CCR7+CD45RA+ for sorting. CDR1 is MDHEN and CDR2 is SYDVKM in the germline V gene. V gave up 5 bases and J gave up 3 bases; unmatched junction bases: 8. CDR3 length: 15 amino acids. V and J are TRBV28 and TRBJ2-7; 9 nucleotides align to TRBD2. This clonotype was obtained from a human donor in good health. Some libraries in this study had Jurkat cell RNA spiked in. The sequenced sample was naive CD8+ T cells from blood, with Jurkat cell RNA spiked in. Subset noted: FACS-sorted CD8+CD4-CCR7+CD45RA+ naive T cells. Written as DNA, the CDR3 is TGTGCCAGCAGTCAAATAGCGGGGGTGTTCTACGAGCAGTACTTC. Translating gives CASSQIAGVFYEQYF.